These T cell receptor beta chains were read from a single sample in a study of beta chain features in type 1 diabetes. TCRdb's table, derived via immunoSEQ multiplex PCR, lists solely in-frame clones and lacks some. This sample has 200,000 to 250,000 clones, with roughly a tenth found just once. Sequenced input: central memory CD4+ T cells from blood. All receptors derive from a man aged 18 to 30 in good health. Each CDR3 is given with its conserved first and last residue. A D gene is named only where the DNA matches it firmly. The size of a clone is reported for some rows only, either as once, few or many, or as a class for expanded clones.

clone_size j_call v_call d_call cdr3_nt cdr3_aa
few TRBJ2-3 TRBV5-1 . TGCGCCAGCCACAAAGAGTACATCACAGATACGCAGTATTTT CASHKEYITDTQYF
few TRBJ2-2 TRBV7-3 TRBD2 TGTGCCAGCAGCTTAACGTCCTCTAGCGGGAGGACCGGGGAGCTGTTTTTT CASSLTSSSGRTGELFF
few TRBJ2-7 TRBV14 . TGTGCCAGCAGCCAACTCACGACAGAAGCCTACGAGCAGTACTTC CASSQLTTEAYEQYF
. TRBJ1-2 TRBV7-9 . TGTGCCAGCAGCTTTTCACCTCCCTATGGCTACACCTTC CASSFSPPYGYTF
. TRBJ2-1 TRBV29-1 TRBD2 TGTACCGGGGCTAGCGGGAGTAATGAGCAGTTCTTC CTGASGSNEQFF
. TRBJ2-3 TRBV30 . TGTGCCTACCAGACAAGGGGACGCACAGATACGCAGTATTTT CAYQTRGRTDTQYF
few TRBJ2-1 TRBV10-2 . TGCGCCAGCAGTGAGTTAGGACTAGGGGGCAATGAGCAGTTCTTC CASSELGLGGNEQFF
. TRBJ2-1 TRBV7-2 TRBD2 TGTGCCAGCAGCTTAGCACTAGCGGGAGCCAATGAGCAGTTCTTC CASSLALAGANEQFF
few TRBJ2-3 TRBV7-9 . TGTGCCAGCAGCTTAGTAGAGGGAGGTACGCAGTATTTT CASSLVEGGTQYF
. TRBJ2-5 TRBV9 . TGTGCCAGCAGCCTTGCGGAGACCCAGTACTTC CASSLAETQYF
. TRBJ2-5 TRBV27 . TGTGCCAGCAGGCGATGGACGGAATACCAAGAGACCCAGTACTTC CASRRWTEYQETQYF
. TRBJ2-7 TRBV4-1 TRBD2 TGCGCCAGCACCCGGGCCCCGACTAGCGGGTTTAGCTCCTACGAGCAGTACTTC CASTRAPTSGFSSYEQYF
few TRBJ2-5 TRBV7-2 . TGTGCCAGCAGCCCGTTGAGGACTGGCTTATCAGAGACCCAGTACTTC CASSPLRTGLSETQYF
few TRBJ1-1 TRBV19 TRBD1 TGTGCCAGTAGTAGGACAGGGGGCAGAGCTGAAGCTTTCTTT CASSRTGGRAEAFF
few TRBJ2-6 TRBV7-9 . TGTGCCAGCAGCTTTCCCGGGGGCTTATCTGGGGCCAACGTCCTGACTTTC CASSFPGGLSGANVLTF
. TRBJ1-1 TRBV6-5 TRBD1 TGTGCCAGCAGGAGGGACAGGGTGCGGAAAGCTTTCTTT CASRRDRVRKAFF
. TRBJ2-5 TRBV7-8 TRBD2 TGTGCCAGCAGCTTAGCGGGAGGCGGGAGTCGGCAGACCCAGTACTTC CASSLAGGGSRQTQYF
many TRBJ2-4 TRBV4-2 TRBD1 TGTGCCAGCAGCCAGGGACAGGGAAACATTCAGTACTTC CASSQGQGNIQYF
. TRBJ2-1 TRBV27 . TGTGCCAGCAGTTCTGGACGGGCCCTCTACAATGAGCAGTTCTTC CASSSGRALYNEQFF
. TRBJ1-1 TRBV20-1 . TGCAGTGCTCAGGAGAACACTGAAGCTTTCTTT CSAQENTEAFF
. TRBJ2-7 TRBV2 TRBD1 TGTGCCAGCACCTTGGACAGGGCTCAGGACTACGAGCAGTACTTC CASTLDRAQDYEQYF
. TRBJ2-3 TRBV5-1 . TGCGTCAGCAGCTCAGGACTGTCCCACACAGATACGCAGTATTTT CVSSSGLSHTDTQYF
. TRBJ2-4 TRBV5-1 . TGCGCCAGCAGCTTCGGGCATTCGCGGGATGGGGACATTCAGTACTTC CASSFGHSRDGDIQYF
. TRBJ2-1 TRBV7-3 TRBD2 TGTGCCAGCAGCTTAAATAGACTAGCGGGAGGCGGTGAGCAGTTCTTC CASSLNRLAGGGEQFF
few TRBJ2-2 TRBV5-1 . TGCGCCAGCAGCCCCTCCCTCGCGGACGGCACCGGGGAGCTGTTTTTT CASSPSLADGTGELFF
. TRBJ2-5 TRBV5-4 TRBD2 TGTGCCAGCAGCATAGGCCGCCCACTAGCGGGAGGCTTAGGAGAGACCCAGTACTTC CASSIGRPLAGGLGETQYF
. TRBJ2-6 TRBV6-5 . TGTGCCAGCACCCCGGGCTCTGGGGCCAACGTCCTGACTTTC CASTPGSGANVLTF
few TRBJ2-7 TRBV6-5 TRBD2 TGTGCCAGCAGTCGCTCTAGCGGCTCCTACGAGCAGTACTTC CASSRSSGSYEQYF
few TRBJ2-3 TRBV4-3 TRBD2 TGCGCCAGCAGCCAACTAGCGGGAGCAAGAGATACGCAGTATTTT CASSQLAGARDTQYF
. TRBJ2-3 TRBV29-1 . TGCAGCGTTTTGCCTTCGTTATTGGCGGGAACAGATACGCAGTATTTT CSVLPSLLAGTDTQYF
. TRBJ2-4 TRBV20-1 . TGCAGTGCTAGGGTGACGGACATTCAGTACTTC CSARVTDIQYF
. TRBJ2-2 TRBV9 . TGTGCCAGCAGCGCAATGCGGAGCACCGGGGAGCTGTTTTTT CASSAMRSTGELFF
few TRBJ2-3 TRBV15 . TGTGCCACCAGCAGAGGGCTAACGTCGAAAAATACGCAGTATTTT CATSRGLTSKNTQYF
few TRBJ2-7 TRBV28 TRBD1 TGTGCCAGCAGTTATCCCGGGACAGGGTTTTACGAGCAGTACTTC CASSYPGTGFYEQYF
few TRBJ2-1 TRBV7-9 . TGTGCCGGCAGGGGTAGCTCCTACAATGAGCAGTTCTTC CAGRGSSYNEQFF
. TRBJ2-1 TRBV13 TRBD1 TGTGCCAGCAGCCCCCACACCGGACAGGGATACAATGAGCAGTTCTTC CASSPHTGQGYNEQFF
. TRBJ1-1 TRBV30 . TGTGCCTGGAGTCGACAGAAATTATACGCTTTCTTT CAWSRQKLYAFF
. TRBJ1-2 TRBV30 . TGTGCCTGGAGTGTAGTGAGGAACTATGGCTACACCTTC CAWSVVRNYGYTF
few TRBJ2-1 TRBV28 . TGTGCCAGCAGTTGGGCGGGATTTCCCACTTACAATGAGCAGTTCTTC CASSWAGFPTYNEQFF
. TRBJ2-6 TRBV7-9 . TGTGCCAGCAGCCCCGGAGGGGGCTCTGGGGCCAACGTCCTGACTTTC CASSPGGGSGANVLTF
. TRBJ2-3 TRBV28 TRBD2 TGTGCCAGCAGCGGGAGGTCGGGAGATACGCAGTATTTT CASSGRSGDTQYF
few TRBJ1-1 TRBV29-1 . TGCAGCGTTGGGGACCCTTGGAGGTACACTGAAGCTTTCTTT CSVGDPWRYTEAFF
. TRBJ1-1 TRBV14 . TGTGCCAGCAGCCAAAGGGGGTCCTCACAAGCTTTCTTT CASSQRGSSQAFF
few TRBJ2-5 TRBV18 TRBD1 TGTGCCAGCTCACCACGGACAGGGAGCAAAGAGACCCAGTACTTC CASSPRTGSKETQYF